The 9 T cell receptor beta chains presented below share a single source sample, sequenced in a study of shared clonotypes between healthy human individuals. Using immunoSEQ multiplex PCR, the repertoire was profiled, and TCRdb retains in-frame clones only, with some absent. This sample has hundreds of thousands of clones, with 97% found just once. Input material: naive CD4+ T cells sorted from blood. Subset given: CD45RA+ positively selected. The receptors stem from a woman aged 25-40 years in good health.

This chain joins TRBV9 and TRBJ1-1; 9 positions agree with TRBD1. V gave up 0 bases and J gave up 4 bases; unmatched junction bases: 10. The CDR3 runs to 17 residues. The germline CDR1 and CDR2 sequences are SGDLS and YYNGEE. The CDR3, as DNA: TGTGCCAGCAGCGTAGCAGAACAGGGGGCTGAGCTCACTGAAGCTTTCTTT. It translates to CASSVAEQGAELTEAFF.

A note on this clone: At one end the junction does not follow the germline gene, possibly because of a read error. The genes are TRBV2 and TRBJ1-1; the match to TRBD1 covers 7 bases. The CDR3 is 13 residues long. Germline assignment: CDR1 SNHLY and CDR2 FYNNEI. For the CDR3, the DNA is TGTGCCAGCAGGACAAGGGACAGTACTGTAGCTTTCTTT. This translates into CASRTRDSTVAFF. The entire variable domain, with the rest obtained from reference TRBV2 and TRBJ1-1, is as follows: EPEVTQTPSHQVTQMGQEVILRCVPISNHLYFYWYRQILGQKVEFLVSFYNNEISEKSEIFDDQFSVERPDGSNFTLKIRSTKLEDSAMYFCASRTRDSTVAFFGQGTRLTVV.

This clone was seen only a few times. This chain connects TRBV6-1 to TRBJ2-7; D may be TRBD1 (5 bases). CDR1 MNHNS and CDR2 SASEGT come from the germline V gene. The CDR3 spans 13 residues. The V and J ends lost 2 bases and 5 bases respectively, with 10 bases between them. This CDR3 reads CASSEFVRDEQYF. The CDR3 DNA reads as TGTGCCAGCAGTGAATTTGTCAGGGACGAGCAGTACTTC.

This chain links TRBV27 with TRBJ2-2, with 14 positions matching TRBD2. Germline loops: CDR1 MNHEY, CDR2 SMNVEV (reference sequence). CDR3 length: 18 amino acids. Unmatched junction bases numbered 11, after V lost 4 bases and J lost 7 bases. CDR3 nucleotide sequence: TGTGCCAGCAGTTCGGACCCGGGACTAGCGGGAGAAAACGGGGAGCTGTTTTTT. It codes for CASSSDPGLAGENGELFF.

The V gene is TRBV4-1, the J gene TRBJ2-1; 12 bases align to TRBD2. Germline CDR1 is MGHRA and CDR2 is YSYEKL. Trimming cost V 4 bases and J 7 bases; bases outside gene matches: 14. CDR3 size: 18 residues. DNA for the CDR3: TGCGCCAGCAGCCGCCGACTAGCGGGAGACGGGTATGGTAATGAGCAGTTCTTC. The encoded protein is CASSRRLAGDGYGNEQFF.

Details on this clone: Other DNA sequences of this sample code for an identical CDR3. The chain uses TRBV6-5 and TRBJ1-2; D not resolved. V lost 2 bases, J lost 4 bases, and 8 bases lay in between. The germline CDR1 and CDR2 sequences are MNHEY and SVGAGI. CDR3 size: 13 residues. The CDR3 nucleotides are TGTGCCAGCAGTTACGGACGGATCTATGGCTACACCTTC. Amino acid sequence: CASSYGRIYGYTF.

The chain joins TRBV6-6 to TRBJ1-1; possible D gene TRBD1, 6 bases. This CDR3 region has 16 residues. Germline V gene lookup returns CDR1 MNHNY and CDR2 SVGAGI (reference sequence). V shed 6 bases and J shed 3 bases, with 20 bases lying between them. The chain's CDR3 is CASSLQMGAGDTEAFF. The CDR3 bases are TGTGCCAGCAGCCTACAGATGGGGGCGGGGGACACTGAAGCTTTCTTT.

This clone was detected once. V and J are TRBV6-1 and TRBJ2-1; D is tentatively TRBD1 or TRBD2 (5 bases each). CDR3 length equals 14 residues. Germline V CDR1 and CDR2: MNHNS, SASEGT. The V end was cut by 1 base, the J end by 8 bases, with 12 bases between. The CDR3 bases are TGTGCCAGCAGTGAAGGAGGGGACCGGGATGAGCAGTTCTTC. It specifies CASSEGGDRDEQFF.

V usage is TRBV20-1 and J usage is TRBJ2-1; 7 bases map to TRBD2. The V gene end was trimmed by 6 bases and the J gene end by 14 bases; junction bases not matched to a gene: 10. CDR3 size: 11 residues. Germline CDR1 reads DFQATT; CDR2 reads SNEGSKA (reference sequence). The CDR3: CSAKSGTSEFF. In DNA, the CDR3 is TGCAGTGCGAAGAGCGGGACGAGTGAGTTCTTC.